This entry lists 21 T cell receptor beta chains sequenced from one sample in a study of glioma-infiltrating T cells. Using RNA template, CDR3s of TCR alpha and beta were amplified with iRepertoire arm-PCR. TCRdb used MiXCR to reprocess the multiplex PCR reads, holding one entry per CDR3 protein. The sample has tens of thousands of distinct CDR3 sequences; 35% to 50% are singletons. Material: glioma tissue, nonneoplastic brain tissue, or PBMCs (not recorded which). The source of these receptors is a human donor with low-grade glioma or glioblastoma, undergoing nonglioma brain surgery, or in good health (not recorded which).

Concerning this clonotype: Because it lacks the conserved phenylalanine or tryptophan at the end, this CDR3 is likely a read error. The V and J genes are TRBV28 and TRBJ1-2; D is possibly TRBD1 (6 bases). V shed 7 bases and J shed 7 bases, with 19 bases lying between them. The CDR3 runs to 14 residues. Germline CDR1 MDHEN, CDR2 SYDVKM. CDR3 nucleotides: TGTGCCAGCACCTACCCGGAGGGGGTCAGTGGCTACACCCTC. Translating it yields CASTYPEGVSGYTL.

The chain joins TRBV5-1 to TRBJ2-1, with 8 bases aligning to TRBD1. Germline CDR1 SGHRS, CDR2 YFSETQ. J gave up 9 bases and V 4 bases, and 12 bases lay outside the gene matches. The CDR3 runs 15 residues. CDR3 in amino acids: CASSHPGQGISEQFF. CDR3 bases: TGCGCCAGCAGCCACCCAGGACAGGGAATTAGTGAGCAGTTCTTC.

This clonotype was counted many times. The gene calls are TRBV6-6 and TRBJ1-5, with 7 bases that match TRBD1. V was pared by 4 bases and J by 10 bases, with 13 bases of the junction left unmatched. CDR3 length equals 15 residues. Germline values: CDR1 MNHNY, CDR2 SVGAGI (reference sequence). The CDR3 nucleotides are TGTGCCAGCAGTTCCTCGACAGGGTATGGTCACCCCCAGCATTTT. Translating it yields CASSSSTGYGHPQHF.

This clonotype was recorded many times. The chain recombines TRBV10-3 with TRBJ2-3; 7 bases agree with TRBD1. In germline, CDR1 is ENHRY, CDR2 SYGVKD. J gave up 1 base and V 6 bases, and 7 bases lay outside the gene matches. The CDR3 consists of 15 residues. The CDR3 DNA reads as TGTGCCATCAGCAGAGACAGGGCGGGCACAGATACGCAGTATTTT. This encodes CAISRDRAGTDTQYF.

A remark on this clonotype: A much larger clone differs by one base, so this may be a read error. The chain links TRBV29-1 to TRBJ2-7, with TRBD2 identical over 13 bases. This CDR3 spans 14 amino acids. Germline V CDR1 and CDR2: SQVTM, ANQGSEA. The J segment lost 4 bases and the V segment lost 6 bases, leaving 6 bases of the junction unmatched. As DNA, the CDR3 is TGCAGCGTAGACGGGACTAGCGGGACTTACGAGCAGTACTTC. It specifies CSVDGTSGTYEQYF.

J is TRBJ2-1 and V is TRBV20-1, with TRBD2 matching 10 bases. The J call may be in error: the DNA end matches TRBJ2-5 better. The CDR3 consists of 15 residues. Germline CDR1 is DFQATT and CDR2 is SNEGSKA (reference sequence). The CDR3 DNA sequence: TGCAGTGCTAGAGATACGCTAGCGGGGGCGGGGACCCAGTACTTC. Amino acid sequence: CSARDTLAGAGTQYF.

With respect to this clonotype: At one of its ends the junction is not consistent with the germline gene, which may arise from a read error. The rearrangement uses TRBV4-1 and TRBJ1-5; D possibly corresponds to TRBD1 (6 bases). Germline V lookup: CDR1 MGHRA, CDR2 YSYEKL. This CDR3 contains 14 residues. CDR3 DNA sequence: TGCACCAGCAGCCAAGGGACAAGAAATCAGCCCCAGCATTTT. Protein sequence: CTSSQGTRNQPQHF.

This clonotype was seen a few times. This may come from a read error, since a much larger clone is one base off. The chain recombines TRBV7-9 with TRBJ2-5; D might be TRBD1 (5 bases). The J call may be faulty, since TRBJ2-1 better matches the DNA end. The germline V gene encodes CDR1 SEHNR and CDR2 FQNEAQ (reference sequence). The CDR3 length is 13 residues. The CDR3 here is CASSFSREETQFF. Written as DNA, the CDR3 is TGTGCCAGCAGCTTTTCCAGGGAAGAGACCCAGTTCTTC.

Regarding this clonotype: The junction departs from germline at one end; a sequencing error may be responsible. This chain joins TRBV3-1 and TRBJ2-3, with D possibly being TRBD2 (7 bases). The CDR3 is 16 amino acids. The germline V gene has CDR1 LGHDT and CDR2 YNNKEL (reference sequence). The CDR3 here is CASGQRRGGVTDTQYF. CDR3 in DNA: TGTGCCAGCGGCCAACGACGCGGGGGCGTCACAGATACGCAGTATTTT.

Many counts were recorded for this clonotype. The rearrangement links TRBV7-2 to TRBJ2-1; 9 bases align to TRBD1. With 1 base clipped from V and 9 bases from J, the junction kept 10 bases outside the gene matches. The CDR3 sequence is 16 residues long. CDR1 is SGHTA and CDR2 is FQGNSA in the germline V gene. The CDR3 DNA sequence: TGTGCCAGCAGCTTAGTGGTCGGGGGACAGGGTGTTGAGCAGTTCTTC. It codes for CASSLVVGGQGVEQFF.

In this sample, this clonotype turned up many times. The V gene is TRBV15, the J gene TRBJ2-3, with 9 bases fitting TRBD2. V was pared by 0 bases and J by 4 bases, with 20 bases of the junction left unmatched. The CDR3 extends over 21 amino acids. CDR1 is LNHNV, CDR2 YYDKDF, per germline (reference sequence). CDR3 DNA: TGTGCCACCAGCAGAGATGAAAAAGGGCGGGAGGGCCTTGCGAGCCCAGATACGCAGTATTTT. It is translated as CATSRDEKGREGLASPDTQYF.

The chain carries TRBV7-9 and TRBJ2-3, with 7 bases aligning to TRBD1. The CDR3 sequence is 15 residues long. Germline CDR1 and CDR2: SEHNR and FQNEAQ (reference sequence). After removal of 6 bases from V and 1 base from J, the junction contained 7 bases not matched to a gene. The CDR3 DNA follows: TGTGCCAGCAGACCGACAGGGTTTGGCACAGATACGCAGTATTTT. Protein product: CASRPTGFGTDTQYF. Filled out from reference TRBV7-9 and TRBJ2-3, the complete variable domain reads DTGVSQNPRHKITKRGQNVTFRCDPISEHNRLYWYRQTLGQGPEFLTYFQNEAQLEKSRLLSDRFSAERPKGSFSTLEIQRTEQGDSAMYLCASRPTGFGTDTQYFGPGTRLTVL.

Ten or more counts support this clonotype. The chain recombines TRBV3-1 with TRBJ1-4; D is possibly TRBD1 (6 bases). Between the trimmed V and J ends, which lost 4 bases and 8 bases, there was a span of 14 bases. The germline V gene encodes CDR1 LGHDT and CDR2 YNNKEL (reference sequence). This CDR3 has 14 amino acids. CDR3 sequence (DNA): TGTGCCAGCAGCCCTACGGGGGGCCGGGAAAAACTGTTTTTT. This codes for CASSPTGGREKLFF.

Turning to this clonotype: Since a much larger clone is just one base distant, this may be a read error. This rearrangement joins TRBV11-3 to TRBJ2-2, with a possible D match to TRBD2 (6 bases). V was shortened by 5 bases and J by 5 bases, with 15 bases between the two germline ends. Germline loops: CDR1 SGHNT, CDR2 YENEEA. CDR3 length equals 15 residues. The CDR3: CASSLGTAGTGELFF. The DNA of the CDR3 is TGTGCCAGCAGCCTGGGCACGGCGGGGACCGGGGAGCTGTTTTTT.

Concerning this clonotype itself: The junction does not match germline at one end; this may be a read error. CDR3 in DNA: TGCGCCAGCATCTTGTTCCTCAGGGGGCCTGACACTGAGGCTTTCTTT. It yields the protein CASILFLRGPDTEAFF. The genes are TRBV5-1 and TRBJ1-1; 8 nucleotides line up with TRBD1. The germline CDR1 and CDR2 sequences are SGHRS and YFSETQ. The CDR3 length is 16 residues.

This chain joins TRBV5-6 and TRBJ2-5, with unresolved D. The ends were cut back, 4 bases at V and 7 bases at J, with 14 bases in the middle. Germline V gives CDR1 SGHDT, CDR2 YYEEEE. The length of the CDR3 is 13 residues. CDR3 loop: CASSLSGPLTQYF. The CDR3 DNA follows: TGTGCCAGCAGCCTATCCGGGCCCTTGACCCAGTACTTC.

Turning to this clonotype: One end of the junction does not line up with germline, which may come from a read error. The chain has TRBV14 and TRBJ2-3; D remains ambiguous. The CDR3 covers 13 residues. CDR1 is SGHDN, CDR2 FVKESK, per germline. CDR3 protein: CSSSSLVIDTTYF. CDR3 DNA sequence: TGTTCCAGCAGCTCTCTCGTTATAGATACGACTTATTTT.

In this sample, this clonotype turned up many times. V usage is TRBV10-3 and J usage is TRBJ2-1; D not resolved. Germline V gene data show CDR1 as ENHRY and CDR2 as SYGVKD. This CDR3 is 15 amino acids long. The germline V and J ends were trimmed by 4 bases and 5 bases, with 15 bases remaining between them. Here the CDR3 reads CAISVGGEANNEQFF. CDR3 in DNA: TGTGCCATCAGTGTCGGTGGTGAGGCTAACAATGAGCAGTTCTTC.

With respect to this clonotype: The CDR3 carries no conserved terminal phenylalanine or tryptophan, so it likely arises from a read error. No DNA is shown, since the ends of the CDR3 on it are uncertain; the CDR3 is the one TCRdb lists. This sequence joins TRBV27 and TRBJ2-1; the DNA was not compared with TRBD2, the D call given in the table. The CDR3 has 17 residues if both end residues are counted. The germline gives CDR1 MNHEY, CDR2 SMNVEV (reference sequence). CDR3 residues: CASSGLGRRGGHNEQLL.

In regard to this clonotype: A much more abundant neighbour one base away suggests this may be a read error. The chain joins TRBV19 to TRBJ2-7; possibly TRBD1 for D (6 bases). CDR1 and CDR2 from the germline V gene are LNHDA and SQIVND (reference sequence). V lost 6 bases and J lost 3, with 12 bases in between. The length of the CDR3 is 13 residues. This CDR3 is CASSRTVIYEQYF. CDR3 sequence (DNA): TGTGCCAGTAGCCGGACAGTCATCTACGAGCAGTACTTC.

Many counts were recorded for this clonotype. The chain is built from TRBV24-1 and TRBJ1-5; D gene uncertain. Germline CDR1 reads KGHDR; CDR2 reads SFDVKD. This CDR3 is built from 12 residues. CDR3 loop: CALEQQNQPQHF. CDR3 bases: TGTGCATTGGAACAGCAGAATCAGCCCCAGCATTTT.